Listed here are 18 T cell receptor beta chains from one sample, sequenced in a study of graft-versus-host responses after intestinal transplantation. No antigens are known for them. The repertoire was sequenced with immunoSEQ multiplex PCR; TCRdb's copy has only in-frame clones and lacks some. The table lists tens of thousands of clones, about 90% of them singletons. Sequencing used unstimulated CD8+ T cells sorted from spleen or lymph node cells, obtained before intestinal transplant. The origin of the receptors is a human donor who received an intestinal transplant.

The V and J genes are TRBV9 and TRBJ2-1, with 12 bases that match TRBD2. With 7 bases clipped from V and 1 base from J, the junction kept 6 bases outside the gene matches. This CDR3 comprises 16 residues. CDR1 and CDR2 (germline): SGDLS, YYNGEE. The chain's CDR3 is CASGMTSGGSYNEQFF. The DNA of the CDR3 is TGTGCCAGCGGCATGACTAGCGGGGGTTCCTACAATGAGCAGTTCTTC.

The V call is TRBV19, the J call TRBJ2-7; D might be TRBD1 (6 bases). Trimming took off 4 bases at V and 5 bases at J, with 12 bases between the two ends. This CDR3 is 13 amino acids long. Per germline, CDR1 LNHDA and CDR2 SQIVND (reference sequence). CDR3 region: CASSRGHLDEQYF. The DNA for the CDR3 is TGTGCCAGTAGTAGGGGACATCTGGACGAGCAGTACTTC.

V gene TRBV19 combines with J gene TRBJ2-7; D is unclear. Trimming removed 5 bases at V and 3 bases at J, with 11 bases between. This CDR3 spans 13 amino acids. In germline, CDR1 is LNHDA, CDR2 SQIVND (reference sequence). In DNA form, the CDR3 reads TGTGCCAGTAGTGTGGCAGGTAGCTACGAGCAGTACTTC. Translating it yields CASSVAGSYEQYF.

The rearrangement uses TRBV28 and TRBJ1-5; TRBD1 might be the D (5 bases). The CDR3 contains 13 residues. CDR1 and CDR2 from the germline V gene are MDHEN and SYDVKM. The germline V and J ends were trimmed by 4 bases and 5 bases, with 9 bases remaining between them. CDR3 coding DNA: TGTGCCAGCAGTTGGGGGGGGGATCAGCCCCAGCATTTT. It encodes CASSWGGDQPQHF. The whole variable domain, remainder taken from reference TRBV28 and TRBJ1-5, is DVKVTQSSRYLVKRTGEKVFLECVQDMDHENMFWYRQDPGLGLRLIYFSYDVKMKEKGDIPEGYSVSREKKERFSLILESASTNQTSMYLCASSWGGDQPQHFGDGTRLSIL.

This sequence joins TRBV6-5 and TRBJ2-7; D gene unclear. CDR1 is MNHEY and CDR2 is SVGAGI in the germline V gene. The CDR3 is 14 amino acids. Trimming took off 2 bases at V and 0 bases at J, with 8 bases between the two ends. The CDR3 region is CASSYDTSSYEQYF. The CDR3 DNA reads TGTGCCAGCAGTTACGACACGAGCTCCTACGAGCAGTACTTC.

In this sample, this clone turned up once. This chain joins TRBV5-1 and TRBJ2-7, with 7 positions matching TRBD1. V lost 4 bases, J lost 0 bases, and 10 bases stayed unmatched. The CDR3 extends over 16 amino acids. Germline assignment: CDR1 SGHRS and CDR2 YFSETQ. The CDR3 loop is CASSPDRDRSSYEQYF. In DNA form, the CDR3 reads TGCGCCAGCAGCCCTGACCGGGACAGAAGCTCCTACGAGCAGTACTTC.

In DNA form, the CDR3 reads TGTGCCAGCAGTTTATGGGGGACTAGCGCATACAATGAGCAGTTCTTC. This encodes CASSLWGTSAYNEQFF. V usage is TRBV28 and J usage is TRBJ2-1; 10 bases are shared with TRBD2. This CDR3 is 16 amino acids long. Germline CDR1 is MDHEN and CDR2 is SYDVKM. V trimming: 0 bases; J trimming: 4 bases; junction bases outside the gene matches: 3.

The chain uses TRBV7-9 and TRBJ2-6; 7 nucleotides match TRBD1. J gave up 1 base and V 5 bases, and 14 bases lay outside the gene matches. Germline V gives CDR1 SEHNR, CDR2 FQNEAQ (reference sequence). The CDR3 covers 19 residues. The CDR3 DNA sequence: TGTGCCAGCAGCCCACTAGTGGGGACAGTCTCTTCTGGGGCCAACGTCCTGACTTTC. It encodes CASSPLVGTVSSGANVLTF.

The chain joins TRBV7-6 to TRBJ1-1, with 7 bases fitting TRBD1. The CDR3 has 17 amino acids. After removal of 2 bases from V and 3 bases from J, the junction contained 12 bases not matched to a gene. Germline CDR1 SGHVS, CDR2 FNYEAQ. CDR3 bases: TGTGCCAGCAGCTTACGCCCTGGCAGGGGGGTTGACACTGAAGCTTTCTTT. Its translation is CASSLRPGRGVDTEAFF.

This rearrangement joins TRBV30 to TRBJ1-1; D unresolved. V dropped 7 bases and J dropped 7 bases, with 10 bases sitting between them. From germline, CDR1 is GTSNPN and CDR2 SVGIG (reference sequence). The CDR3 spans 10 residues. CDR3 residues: CALRTGEAFF. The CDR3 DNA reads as TGTGCCTTGAGGACGGGTGAAGCTTTCTTT.

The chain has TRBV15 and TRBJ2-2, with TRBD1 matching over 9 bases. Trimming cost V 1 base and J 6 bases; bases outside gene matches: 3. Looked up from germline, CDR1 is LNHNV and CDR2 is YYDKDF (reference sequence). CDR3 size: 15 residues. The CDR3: CATSRGTGAPGELFF. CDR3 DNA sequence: TGTGCCACCAGCAGAGGGACAGGGGCCCCCGGGGAGCTGTTTTTT.

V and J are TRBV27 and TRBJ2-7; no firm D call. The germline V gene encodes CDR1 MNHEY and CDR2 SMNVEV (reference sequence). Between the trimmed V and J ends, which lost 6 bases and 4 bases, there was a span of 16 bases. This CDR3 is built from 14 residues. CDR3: CASSPTFELYEQYF. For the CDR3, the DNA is TGTGCCAGCAGCCCCACCTTCGAGTTATACGAGCAGTACTTC.

The CDR3 is CAWGEIGTAWDEQYF. The DNA of the CDR3 is TGTGCCTGGGGGGAAATCGGGACAGCATGGGACGAGCAGTACTTC. The chain couples TRBV30 to TRBJ2-7, with 7 bases identical to TRBD1. The V gene end was trimmed by 5 bases and the J gene end by 5 bases; junction bases not matched to a gene: 15. CDR3 length: 15 amino acids. CDR1 is GTSNPN, CDR2 SVGIG, per germline (reference sequence).

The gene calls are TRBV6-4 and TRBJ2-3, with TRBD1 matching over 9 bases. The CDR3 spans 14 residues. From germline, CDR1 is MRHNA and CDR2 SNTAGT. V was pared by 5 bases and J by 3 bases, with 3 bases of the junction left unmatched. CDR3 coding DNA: TGTGCCAGCAGTCGGACAGGGGAAACAGATACGCAGTATTTT. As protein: CASSRTGETDTQYF.

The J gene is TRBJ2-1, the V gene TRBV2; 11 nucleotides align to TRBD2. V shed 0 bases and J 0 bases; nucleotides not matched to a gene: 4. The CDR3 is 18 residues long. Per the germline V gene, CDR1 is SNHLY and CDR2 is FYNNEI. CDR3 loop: CASSEATSGTHSYNEQFF. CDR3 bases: TGTGCCAGCAGTGAAGCGACTAGCGGGACCCACTCCTACAATGAGCAGTTCTTC.

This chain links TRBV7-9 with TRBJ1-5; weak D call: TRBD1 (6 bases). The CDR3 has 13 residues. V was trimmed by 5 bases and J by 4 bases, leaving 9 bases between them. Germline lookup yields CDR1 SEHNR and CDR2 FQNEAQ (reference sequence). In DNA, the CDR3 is TGTGCCAGCAGCCAAAGGGGGAATCAGCCCCAGCATTTT. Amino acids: CASSQRGNQPQHF.

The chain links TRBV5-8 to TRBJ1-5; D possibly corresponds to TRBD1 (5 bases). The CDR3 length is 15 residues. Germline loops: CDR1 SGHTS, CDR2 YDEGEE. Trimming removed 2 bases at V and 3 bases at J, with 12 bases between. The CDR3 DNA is TGTGCCAGCAGCTTCCCCAGGGCCTCCAATCAGCCCCAGCATTTT. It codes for CASSFPRASNQPQHF.

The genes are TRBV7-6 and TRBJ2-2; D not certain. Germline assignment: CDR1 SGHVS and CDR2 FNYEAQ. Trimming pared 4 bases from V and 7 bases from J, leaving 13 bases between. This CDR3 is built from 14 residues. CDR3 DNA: TGTGCCAGCAGCTCCCTCCTGAGAGTCGGGGAGCTGTTTTTT. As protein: CASSSLLRVGELFF.